One TCR beta chain is described in this entry. Its antigen is currently unknown. The data were obtained in a study of long-term antiretroviral therapy in people with HIV. The CDR3 extends over 17 amino acids. J gave up 4 bases and V 1 base, and 7 bases lay outside the gene matches. From germline, CDR1 is KGHSH and CDR2 LQKENI. Study outcomes and limitations: Investigators report no available data on ART adherence, viral resistance or therapy changes.

Run at survey level, the immunoSEQ assay was version v3.0. Clones were read by immunoSEQ multiplex PCR, and TCRdb kept only the in-frame ones, dropping some. The sample lists some 29,000 clones; roughly 97% were seen once. This TCR came from a man aged 25 to 40 with HIV. This specimen consisted of unsorted PBMCs, obtained 7.6 years after starting antiretroviral therapy. The chain combines TRBV18 with TRBJ2-2, with TRBD2 matching over 9 bases. The CDR3, as DNA: TGTGCCAGCTCACCACTGGCGGGAGGGCCTGGCACCGGGGAGCTGTTTTTT. Translation gives CASSPLAGGPGTGELFF. The complete variable domain, with remaining parts taken from reference TRBV18 and TRBJ2-2, reads NAGVMQNPRHLVRRRGQEARLRCSPMKGHSHVYWYRQLPEEGLKFMVYLQKENIIDESGMPKERFSAEFPKEGPSILRIQQVVRGDSAAYFCASSPLAGGPGTGELFFGEGSRLTVL.